The 5 T cell receptor beta chains reported below all come from one sample, sequenced in a study of long-term antiretroviral therapy in people with HIV. It was version v3.0 of the immunoSEQ assay that was run at survey level. Produced via immunoSEQ multiplex PCR; TCRdb's table is partial and in-frame only. The sample consists of roughly 18,000 clones, 80% of them appearing once. Material: unsorted PBMCs, obtained 2.9 years after starting antiretroviral therapy. The source is a young woman with HIV.

The sample holds one count of this clone. The chain is built from TRBV2 and TRBJ1-4; no definite D call. With 4 bases removed from V and 0 bases from J, the gap between germline ends came to 18 bases. The germline V gene encodes CDR1 SNHLY and CDR2 FYNNEI. CDR3 length equals 18 residues. CDR3 bases: TGTGCCAGCAGTGGGTTGGACGGTGCAATTGCAACTAATGAAAAACTGTTTTTT. It yields the protein CASSGLDGAIATNEKLFF.

The rearrangement joins TRBV19 to TRBJ1-1; 9 nucleotides agree with TRBD1. CDR3 length equals 17 residues. J gave up 3 bases and V 9 bases, and 17 bases lay outside the gene matches. Germline V gene lookup returns CDR1 LNHDA and CDR2 SQIVND (reference sequence). CDR3 loop: CASTLRAGTGTHTEAFF. As DNA, the CDR3 is TGTGCCAGCACGCTCCGGGCTGGGACAGGGACGCACACTGAAGCTTTCTTT.

The V call is TRBV9, the J call TRBJ1-6; 9 bases are a match to TRBD1. V lost 2 bases, J lost 5 bases, and 2 bases stayed unmatched. CDR3 length: 15 residues. Germline-derived CDR1 and CDR2 are SGDLS and YYNGEE. CDR3 DNA sequence: TGTGCCAGCAGCGTGACAGGGGGTAATAATTCACCCCTCCACTTT. Its translation: CASSVTGGNNSPLHF.

This rearrangement joins TRBV18 to TRBJ1-1; D is unclear. Germline lookup yields CDR1 KGHSH and CDR2 LQKENI. V was cut by 3 bases and J by 2 bases, with 13 bases left in between. The CDR3 is 15 residues long. The CDR3 region is CASSPWGSANTEAFF. CDR3 bases: TGTGCCAGCTCACCTTGGGGTTCGGCTAACACTGAAGCTTTCTTT. The whole variable domain, remainder taken from reference TRBV18 and TRBJ1-1, is NAGVMQNPRHLVRRRGQEARLRCSPMKGHSHVYWYRQLPEEGLKFMVYLQKENIIDESGMPKERFSAEFPKEGPSILRIQQVVRGDSAAYFCASSPWGSANTEAFFGQGTRLTVV.

The rearrangement joins TRBV30 to TRBJ1-3; no reliable D call. Trimming took 3 bases from V and 4 from J, leaving 16 bases between them. Germline CDR1 is GTSNPN and CDR2 is SVGIG (reference sequence). The CDR3 covers 15 residues. CDR3 in DNA: TGTGCCTGGAGCCAGGACCATCTGGGAGGAAACACCATATATTTT. Its translation: CAWSQDHLGGNTIYF.